This T cell receptor (beta chain) is from a study of somatic mutations in cytotoxic T cells in rheumatoid arthritis. Turning to the study itself: Peripheral blood samples of roughly 30 ml EDTA were taken from patients directly after diagnosis and before treatment.

This clone appeared a few times. Its antigen remains unidentified. Study-level findings and limits: Age-dependent increases in CD8+ clonality occurred in rheumatoid arthritis patients but not in healthy controls. Comparison of CD8+ T-cell clonality between rheumatoid arthritis patients and age-matched healthy controls yielded no significant difference.

The authors' processing: After comparison against published virus-specific TCRB sequences, only a few of the patient CD8+ clones larger than 1% turned out to match them. Profiling relied on immunoSEQ multiplex PCR, and the TCRdb table lists in-frame clones only, not all of them. The V and J calls and clone size were taken over from that table, and D and trimming were inferred from the DNA. The table has about 10,000 clones, around 89% seen once. The CDR3 length is 13 residues. The ends were cut back, 2 bases at V and 0 bases at J, with 4 bases in the middle. Germline V gene sequence: CDR1 LGHNA, CDR2 YSLEER.

The source material was CD4+ T cells sorted from blood. The clonotype was recovered from a woman younger than 30 with rheumatoid arthritis. The V and J genes are TRBV4-3 and TRBJ1-2; unclear D gene. The CDR3 sequence is CASSQTANYGYTF. Written as DNA, the CDR3 is TGCGCCAGCAGCCAAACAGCTAACTATGGCTACACCTTC.